One T cell receptor beta chain is described in this entry. These data belong to a study of blood T cell repertoires in COVID-19. The wider study: Spain, Italy and the United States supplied samples that represented acute and convalescent COVID-19. PBMCs, B-cell-depleted T cells, or T cells provided the cDNA or gDNA that made up the material.

Original methodology: The assay estimated nucleated cells by amplifying reference gene primers. TCRdb's table, derived via immunoSEQ multiplex PCR, lists solely in-frame clones and lacks some. The V and J calls and clone size come from that table; D and trimming were worked out from the DNA. The sample records approximately 280,000 clones, around 90% being singletons. Per the germline V gene, CDR1 is SQVTM and CDR2 is ANQGSEA. The CDR3 totals 13 residues. V was trimmed by 5 bases and J by 3 bases, leaving 14 bases between them. Sequenced: peripheral blood. V usage is TRBV29-1 and J usage is TRBJ2-7; TRBD1 is a possible D gene (6 bases). The receptor comes from a young man with active or convalescent COVID-19. The CDR3 DNA sequence: TGCAGCGTTCTGGGGGCAACGGGCTACGAGCAGTACTTC. Translating it yields CSVLGATGYEQYF.